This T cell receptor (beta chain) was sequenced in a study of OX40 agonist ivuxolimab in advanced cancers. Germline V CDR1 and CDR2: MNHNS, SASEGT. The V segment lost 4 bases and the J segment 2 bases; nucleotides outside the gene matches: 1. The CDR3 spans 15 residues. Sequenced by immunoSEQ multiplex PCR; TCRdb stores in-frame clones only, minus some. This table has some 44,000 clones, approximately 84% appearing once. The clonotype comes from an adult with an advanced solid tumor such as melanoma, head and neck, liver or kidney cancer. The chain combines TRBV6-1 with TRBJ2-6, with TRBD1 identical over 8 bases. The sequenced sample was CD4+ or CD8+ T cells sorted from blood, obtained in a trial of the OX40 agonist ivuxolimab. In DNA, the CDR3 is TGTGCCAGCAGTGTACAGGGGGCTGGGGCCAACGTCCTGACTTTC. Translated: CASSVQGAGANVLTF.